A single sample gave rise to the 20 T cell receptor beta chains below, sequenced in a study of T-cell reconstitution after alpha-beta-depleted transplantation in children. Preparation of the TCRbeta library involved a method that used unique molecular identifiers. Each CDR3 protein gets one entry after TCRdb re-called the PCR reads with MiXCR. The repertoire has 500,000 or so distinct CDR3 sequences, more than 9.5% of them found once; the top ten carry about 15%. The sample in question was PBMCs, mostly from graft donor cells, obtained 180 days after TCRalphabeta/CD19-depleted stem cell transplant. The receptors were sampled from a female patient aged 2-15 years who had a stem cell transplant for aplastic anemia, so the T cells may come from the graft donor.

This clonotype was counted between two and nine times. The rearrangement joins TRBV11-2 to TRBJ2-4, with 10 bases aligning to TRBD1. Trimming removed 4 bases from V and 5 bases from J; junction bases left unmatched: 14. Looked up from germline, CDR1 is SGHAT and CDR2 is FQNNGV. The CDR3 contains 18 residues. CDR3 loop: CASSSSGTGELGENIQYF. CDR3 sequence (DNA): TGTGCCAGCAGCTCTTCCGGGACAGGGGAGCTCGGAGAAAACATTCAGTACTTC.

In its sample, this clonotype was seen a few times. V is TRBV9 and J is TRBJ2-3; D not certain. This CDR3 has 13 residues. V was shortened by 3 bases and J by 5 bases, with 10 bases between the two germline ends. Germline V gene data show CDR1 as SGDLS and CDR2 as YYNGEE. The CDR3 protein is CASSGYLGDTQYF. The CDR3 region has the DNA TGTGCCAGCAGCGGCTACCTTGGAGATACGCAGTATTTT.

The chain is built from TRBV5-1 and TRBJ2-7; tentatively, D is TRBD1 (6 bases). Deletions cut 4 bases from V and 0 bases from J, with 17 bases between. The CDR3 is 16 residues long. The germline V gene has CDR1 SGHRS and CDR2 YFSETQ. This CDR3 is CASSVRRDTLSYEQYF. Written as DNA, the CDR3 is TGCGCCAGCAGCGTACGACGGGACACTCTCTCCTACGAGCAGTACTTC.

V gene TRBV7-2 combines with J gene TRBJ2-4; perhaps TRBD1 as D (5 bases). CDR1 and CDR2 from the germline V gene are SGHTA and FQGNSA. V shed 5 bases and J shed 3 bases, with 17 bases lying between them. The CDR3 is 16 amino acids. CDR3 protein: CASSRVGVTLKNIQYF. DNA of the CDR3: TGTGCCAGCAGCCGCGTAGGGGTAACCCTCAAAAACATTCAGTACTTC.

This clonotype has more than one count but fewer than ten. CDR3 DNA: TGCAGTGCTAGAGACCCCGGGGGACAGGGGGCCAACTATGGCTACACCTTC. It specifies CSARDPGGQGANYGYTF. V and J are TRBV20-1 and TRBJ1-2; 12 bases are a match to TRBD1. After removal of 0 bases from V and 2 bases from J, the junction contained 7 bases not matched to a gene. The CDR3 extends over 17 amino acids. The germline V gene has CDR1 DFQATT and CDR2 SNEGSKA (reference sequence).

Only a few counts were recorded for this clonotype. The chain couples TRBV20-1 to TRBJ2-5, with D possibly matching TRBD2 (6 bases). V gave up 4 bases and J gave up 4 bases, with 19 bases separating them. CDR3 length equals 15 residues. Germline V gene data show CDR1 as DFQATT and CDR2 as SNEGSKA (reference sequence). The CDR3 loop is CSAIPSERRGETQYF. The CDR3 nucleotides are TGCAGTGCTATCCCCTCTGAACGGCGGGGAGAGACCCAGTACTTC.

Only a few counts were recorded for this clonotype. The rearrangement links TRBV28 to TRBJ2-7; 16 bases are shared with TRBD2. V dropped 6 bases and J dropped 4; count of bases not matched to a gene: 12. Germline CDR1 is MDHEN and CDR2 is SYDVKM. This CDR3 contains 18 residues. CDR3 sequence (DNA): TGTGCCAGCAGCCCACTCGGGACTAGCGGGAGGGCCGGTTACGAGCAGTACTTC. This sequence encodes CASSPLGTSGRAGYEQYF.

This chain links TRBV5-5 with TRBJ2-7; D is undetermined. CDR1 and CDR2 (germline): SGHKS, YYEKEE (reference sequence). This CDR3 region has 14 residues. The V end lost 1 base, the J end lost 3 bases, and 11 bases lay between the germline ends. CDR3 sequence (DNA): TGTGCCAGCAGCTTGCAGGACCTTTTCTACGAGCAGTACTTC. Its translation: CASSLQDLFYEQYF.

The chain uses TRBV9 and TRBJ2-7; a possible D gene is TRBD1 (6 bases). The germline CDR1 and CDR2 sequences are SGDLS and YYNGEE. The CDR3 consists of 15 residues. The V end lost 0 bases, the J end lost 4 bases, and 14 bases lay between the germline ends. Written as DNA, the CDR3 is TGTGCCAGCAGCGTAGCTGTGGACAGCCCGTACGAGCAGTACTTC. Translating it yields CASSVAVDSPYEQYF.

V and J are TRBV7-9 and TRBJ2-4; TRBD1 might be the D (6 bases). Trimming removed 4 bases from V and 1 base from J, with 14 bases in between. This CDR3 region has 16 residues. The germline V gene has CDR1 SEHNR and CDR2 FQNEAQ (reference sequence). CDR3 loop: CASSSQGPVAKNIQYF. The CDR3 DNA is TGTGCCAGCAGCTCACAGGGTCCAGTTGCCAAAAACATTCAGTACTTC.

This rearrangement joins TRBV7-2 to TRBJ1-6, with 8 positions matching TRBD1. This CDR3 has 17 residues. Per the germline V gene, CDR1 is SGHTA and CDR2 is FQGNSA. Trimming took 6 bases from V and 3 from J; bases not matched to a gene: 10. CDR3 sequence reads: CASSLLPGGRYNSPLHF. The CDR3 DNA reads as TGTGCCAGCAGTCTTCTTCCAGGGGGCCGCTATAATTCACCCCTCCACTTT.

V is TRBV28 and J is TRBJ1-3; D call uncertain. This CDR3 has 16 amino acids. From germline, CDR1 is MDHEN and CDR2 SYDVKM. Deletions cut 4 bases from V and 2 bases from J, with 15 bases between. The CDR3 spells CASSSFDVEAGNTIYF. In DNA form, the CDR3 reads TGTGCCAGCAGTTCATTTGACGTGGAAGCTGGAAACACCATATATTTT. Full variable domain (outside the CDR3, taken from reference TRBV28 and TRBJ1-3): DVKVTQSSRYLVKRTGEKVFLECVQDMDHENMFWYRQDPGLGLRLIYFSYDVKMKEKGDIPEGYSVSREKKERFSLILESASTNQTSMYLCASSSFDVEAGNTIYFGEGSWLTVV.

The chain couples TRBV29-1 to TRBJ2-7; D is possibly TRBD2 (6 bases). V was pared by 2 bases and J by 2 bases, with 10 bases between. The CDR3 contains 13 residues. Germline-derived CDR1 and CDR2 are SQVTM and ANQGSEA. CDR3 coding DNA: TGCAGCGTTGAATCTGGAGGGCCCTACGAGCAGTACTTC. This sequence encodes CSVESGGPYEQYF.

The genes are TRBV27 and TRBJ2-2, with 7 nucleotides matching TRBD1. Trimming took 5 bases from V and 4 from J; bases not matched to a gene: 7. Germline CDR1 MNHEY, CDR2 SMNVEV (reference sequence). CDR3 length: 15 amino acids. Written as DNA, the CDR3 is TGTGCCAGCAGTCGACAGGGCGGAGGCACCGGGGAGCTGTTTTTT. Amino acid sequence: CASSRQGGGTGELFF.

This clonotype was seen only a few times. In DNA, the CDR3 is TGCGCCAGCAGCTTGGACAGGTCCTACGAGCAGTACTTC. It translates to CASSLDRSYEQYF. V and J are TRBV5-1 and TRBJ2-7, with a possible D match to TRBD1 (5 bases). This CDR3 has 13 residues. Germline loops: CDR1 SGHRS, CDR2 YFSETQ. The V end was cut by 0 bases, the J end by 1 base, with 5 bases between.

The chain uses TRBV12-3 or TRBV12-4 and TRBJ2-3; D perhaps matches TRBD2 (6 bases). The CDR3 has 15 residues. The V end was cut by 1 base, the J end by 5 bases, with 13 bases between. This CDR3 is CASSLDWRGGDTQYF. DNA for the CDR3: TGTGCCAGCAGTTTAGACTGGCGGGGTGGAGATACGCAGTATTTT.

The table lists this clonotype with a few counts. This rearrangement joins TRBV7-3 to TRBJ2-3, with 15 bases identical to TRBD2. Unmatched junction bases numbered 7, after V lost 5 bases and J lost 4 bases. Germline-derived CDR1 and CDR2 are SGHTA and FQGTGA. This CDR3 has 17 residues. The CDR3 DNA reads as TGTGCCAGCAGCGCCCGGACTAGCGGGAGGGCCGCAGATACGCAGTATTTT. As protein: CASSARTSGRAADTQYF.

This clonotype was seen a handful of times. The gene calls are TRBV7-8 and TRBJ2-1; no firm D call. The CDR3 consists of 14 residues. The germline V gene encodes CDR1 SGHVS and CDR2 FQNEAQ. Trimming pared 3 bases from V and 0 bases from J, leaving 6 bases between. The CDR3 DNA is TGTGCCAGCAGCTTTGACACCTCCTACAATGAGCAGTTCTTC. Amino acids: CASSFDTSYNEQFF.

V gene TRBV9 combines with J gene TRBJ1-4; D possibly corresponds to TRBD1 (6 bases). The CDR3 has 14 amino acids. Germline V CDR1 and CDR2: SGDLS, YYNGEE. Trimming took 0 bases from V and 7 from J, leaving 10 bases between them. The CDR3 coding sequence is TGTGCCAGCAGCGTAGTAGGGGGAGGTGAAAAACTGTTTTTT. Translated: CASSVVGGGEKLFF.

This clonotype has more than one count but fewer than ten. The chain couples TRBV14 to TRBJ2-3; TRBD2 agrees at 10 bases. CDR3 length: 18 amino acids. V shed 2 bases and J 5 bases; nucleotides not matched to a gene: 13. CDR1 and CDR2 (germline): SGHDN, FVKESK. In DNA, the CDR3 is TGTGCCAGCAGCCAACCCCGAGGTAGCGGGAGGTCGTTAGATACGCAGTATTTT. It specifies CASSQPRGSGRSLDTQYF. Full variable domain (outside the CDR3, taken from reference TRBV14 and TRBJ2-3): EAGVTQFPSHSVIEKGQTVTLRCDPISGHDNLYWYRRVMGKEIKFLLHFVKESKQDESGMPNNRFLAERTGGTYSTLKVQPAELEDSGVYFCASSQPRGSGRSLDTQYFGPGTRLTVL.